The clone carrying this TCR beta chain has more than one count but fewer than ten. The record originates from a study of blood T cell repertoires in COVID-19. Study background: PBMCs, B-cell-depleted T cells, or T cells provided the cDNA or gDNA that made up the material.

In the study's own analysis: Amplification of reference gene primers provided the estimated nucleated cell counts. The protocol was immunoSEQ multiplex PCR, while the TCRdb copy is restricted to in-frame clones and leaves out a portion. The V and J calls and clone size are taken from that table; D and trimming were inferred from the DNA. The sample lists around 100,000 clones, almost 80% seen once, with around 9.8% in the top ten. CDR3 length: 16 amino acids. CDR1 is MGHRA and CDR2 is YSYEKL in the germline V gene. V dropped 3 bases and J dropped 8; count of bases not matched to a gene: 10. The chain couples TRBV4-1 to TRBJ2-1; 10 nucleotides agree with TRBD2. The sample comprised peripheral blood. The clonotype was recovered from a man in his sixties with active or convalescent COVID-19. CDR3 sequence: CASSHNVAGGGDEQFF. The CDR3 bases are TGCGCCAGCAGCCATAACGTAGCGGGAGGAGGGGATGAGCAGTTCTTC.